This T cell receptor beta chain was captured in a study of CD4 T cells in relation to SARS-CoV-2 and coronaviruses. V lost 8 bases and J 0 bases, leaving 11 bases between the germline ends. The CDR3 has 14 amino acids. CDR1 and CDR2 (germline): SNHLY, FYNNEI. Measured with immunoSEQ multiplex PCR; TCRdb has only the in-frame clones, and not every one. This table has tens of thousands of clones, 70% to 85% appearing once. Comment on this clone: What it binds is unknown.

Sorted naive or memory CD4+ cells met CEF peptides for roughly nine days. The clonotype was recovered from an adult with COVID-19. The source material was memory CD4+ T cells from PBMCs, cultured in vitro. The chain has TRBV2 and TRBJ2-4; a possible D gene is TRBD1 (6 bases). CDR3 protein: CASGQSEAKNIQYF. In DNA form, the CDR3 reads TGTGCCAGCGGACAGTCCGAAGCCAAAAACATTCAGTACTTC.